Following are 13 T cell receptor beta chains from one sample sequenced in a study of cytomegalovirus exposure and HLA in healthy donors. The study ran its PCR with 60 Vbeta and 13 Jbeta primers. Assay used: immunoSEQ multiplex PCR; TCRdb lists only in-frame clones, some missing. This table holds around 80,000 clones, under 65% found once. Input material: PBMCs. These TCRs come from a male donor in good health and CMV-seropositive.

J is TRBJ2-5 and V is TRBV7-8; 7 bases map to TRBD1. CDR3 length equals 15 residues. The trim removed 3 bases at V and 3 bases at J, leaving 7 bases unmatched. CDR1 is SGHVS, CDR2 FQNEAQ, per germline. This CDR3 is CASSFTGAREETQYF. Here the CDR3 DNA reads TGTGCCAGCAGCTTCACAGGGGCTAGGGAAGAGACCCAGTACTTC. The full variable domain, in which reference TRBV7-8 and TRBJ2-5 provide the parts outside the CDR3, is GAGVSQSPRYKVAKRGQDVALRCDPISGHVSLFWYQQALGQGPEFLTYFQNEAQLDKSGLPSDRFFAERPEGSVSTLKIQRTQQEDSAVYLCASSFTGAREETQYFGPGTRLLVL.

The gene calls are TRBV7-2 and TRBJ1-5; D perhaps matches TRBD1 (5 bases). Trimming removed 4 bases from V and 1 base from J, with 14 bases in between. CDR3 size: 16 residues. Germline CDR1 reads SGHTA; CDR2 reads FQGNSA. CDR3 loop: CASSSAGGASNQPQHF. The DNA of the CDR3 is TGTGCCAGCAGCTCAGCCGGAGGGGCAAGCAATCAGCCCCAGCATTTT.

This clone has just a few counts. The chain links TRBV19 to TRBJ2-7; TRBD1 is a possible D gene (5 bases). V lost 8 bases and J lost 6, with 20 bases in between. The CDR3 consists of 14 residues. Germline V lookup: CDR1 LNHDA, CDR2 SQIVND (reference sequence). The CDR3 is CASSWGSQLGEQYF. The CDR3 DNA sequence: TGTGCCAGTTCCTGGGGCAGCCAGTTAGGCGAGCAGTACTTC.

In its sample, this clone was seen a few times. The chain employs TRBV4-2 and TRBJ2-5; D may be TRBD2 (6 bases). From germline, CDR1 is LGHNA and CDR2 YNFKEQ. With 2 bases removed from V and 5 bases from J, the gap between germline ends came to 18 bases. The CDR3 has 16 amino acids. The CDR3 sequence is CASSQFQIGGTETQYF. The CDR3 DNA reads TGTGCCAGCAGCCAATTTCAAATTGGGGGGACCGAGACCCAGTACTTC.

The CDR3 reads CASRDRVGDTQYF. CDR3 DNA: TGTGCCAGCAGGGACAGGGTTGGGGATACGCAGTATTTT. This rearrangement joins TRBV28 to TRBJ2-3; TRBD1 matches at 8 bases. The CDR3 is 13 amino acids. Looked up from germline, CDR1 is MDHEN and CDR2 is SYDVKM. V lost 6 bases and J lost 6; bases outside the gene matches: 5.

V is TRBV28 and J is TRBJ1-1, with TRBD1 matching over 9 bases. Germline lookup yields CDR1 MDHEN and CDR2 SYDVKM. This CDR3 has 15 amino acids. V trimming: 4 bases; J trimming: 3 bases; junction bases outside the gene matches: 6. CDR3 amino acids: CASSWPGQGYTEAFF. The CDR3 DNA reads as TGTGCCAGCAGTTGGCCGGGACAGGGTTACACTGAAGCTTTCTTT.

The CDR3 bases are TGTGCCAGCGCCTTAGGGAGGGGAACTGAAGCTTTCTTT. It is translated as CASALGRGTEAFF. The V gene is TRBV27, the J gene TRBJ1-1, with D tentatively TRBD1 (5 bases). The CDR3 sequence is 13 residues long. Per the germline V gene, CDR1 is MNHEY and CDR2 is SMNVEV (reference sequence). Between the trimmed V and J ends, which lost 8 bases and 5 bases, there was a span of 15 bases.

The genes are TRBV7-3 and TRBJ1-5; perhaps TRBD1 as D (5 bases). Deletions cut 2 bases from V and 5 bases from J, with 7 bases between. Germline-derived CDR1 and CDR2 are SGHTA and FQGTGA. The CDR3 is 13 residues long. CDR3 sequence: CASSLLGDQPQHF. In DNA form, the CDR3 reads TGTGCCAGCAGCTTATTAGGGGATCAGCCCCAGCATTTT.

This clone turned up a few times. The gene calls are TRBV10-3 and TRBJ1-2, with 7 positions matching TRBD1. The V segment lost 3 bases and the J segment 8 bases; nucleotides outside the gene matches: 9. This CDR3 is 14 amino acids long. CDR1 is ENHRY and CDR2 is SYGVKD in the germline V gene. The CDR3 region is CAISENTGDRGYTF. CDR3 sequence (DNA): TGTGCCATCAGTGAAAACACAGGGGATAGGGGCTACACCTTC.

J is TRBJ1-1 and V is TRBV7-2, with a weak D call TRBD1 (5 bases). CDR1 and CDR2 from the germline V gene are SGHTA and FQGNSA. This CDR3 spans 14 amino acids. V was clipped by 3 bases and J by 0 bases, with 8 bases between them. The chain's CDR3 is CASSLKQVNTEAFF. The CDR3 region has the DNA TGTGCCAGCAGCTTGAAACAGGTGAACACTGAAGCTTTCTTT.

The gene calls are TRBV4-3 and TRBJ2-1; unclear D gene. V was clipped by 1 base and J by 7 bases, with 8 bases between them. CDR3 length equals 13 residues. Germline V gene lookup returns CDR1 LGHNA and CDR2 YSLEER. The CDR3 DNA reads as TGCGCCAGCAGCCAAGTTCAGAGGAATGAGCAGTTCTTC. It translates to CASSQVQRNEQFF.

This rearrangement joins TRBV18 to TRBJ2-3; no firm D call. Trimming removed 2 bases from V and 0 bases from J, with 9 bases in between. Germline V gene data show CDR1 as KGHSH and CDR2 as LQKENI. The CDR3 length is 15 residues. CDR3 loop: CASSPTVTSTDTQYF. CDR3 bases: TGTGCCAGCTCACCAACGGTTACTAGCACAGATACGCAGTATTTT.

CDR3 in DNA: TGTGCCAGCAGTTTAACAGGGGGCCTATACGAGCAGTACTTC. Translation gives CASSLTGGLYEQYF. The V gene is TRBV27, the J gene TRBJ2-7; TRBD1 aligns across 9 bases. V lost 2 bases to trimming and J lost 4 bases; unmatched junction nucleotides: 3. The CDR3 has 14 amino acids. Germline values: CDR1 MNHEY, CDR2 SMNVEV (reference sequence).